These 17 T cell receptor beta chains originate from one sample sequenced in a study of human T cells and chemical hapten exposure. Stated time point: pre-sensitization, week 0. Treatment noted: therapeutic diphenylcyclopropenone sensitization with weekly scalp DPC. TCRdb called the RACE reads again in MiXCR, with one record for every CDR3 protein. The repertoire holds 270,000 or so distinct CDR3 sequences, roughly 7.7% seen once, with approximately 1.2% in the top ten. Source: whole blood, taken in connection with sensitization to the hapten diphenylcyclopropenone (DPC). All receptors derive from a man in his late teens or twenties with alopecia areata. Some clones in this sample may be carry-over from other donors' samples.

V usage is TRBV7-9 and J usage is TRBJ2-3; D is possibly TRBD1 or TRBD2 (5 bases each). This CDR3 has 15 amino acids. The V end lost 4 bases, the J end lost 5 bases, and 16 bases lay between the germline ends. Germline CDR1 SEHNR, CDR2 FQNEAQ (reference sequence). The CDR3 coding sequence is TGTGCCAGCAGCTCCGCCGACGGGGCGGGAGATACGCAGTATTTT. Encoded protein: CASSSADGAGDTQYF.

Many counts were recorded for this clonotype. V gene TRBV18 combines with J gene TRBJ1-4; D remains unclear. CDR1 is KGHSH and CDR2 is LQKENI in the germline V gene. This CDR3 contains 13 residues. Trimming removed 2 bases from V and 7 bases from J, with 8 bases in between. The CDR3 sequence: CASSPGISEKLFF. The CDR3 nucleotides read TGTGCCAGCTCACCAGGGATTAGTGAAAAACTGTTTTTT.

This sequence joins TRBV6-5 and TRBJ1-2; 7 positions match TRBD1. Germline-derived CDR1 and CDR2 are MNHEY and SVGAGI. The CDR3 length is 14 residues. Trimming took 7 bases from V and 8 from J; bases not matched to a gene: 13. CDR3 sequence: CASTSGTVIRGYTF. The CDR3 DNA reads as TGTGCCAGCACGTCCGGGACAGTTATTCGAGGCTACACCTTC.

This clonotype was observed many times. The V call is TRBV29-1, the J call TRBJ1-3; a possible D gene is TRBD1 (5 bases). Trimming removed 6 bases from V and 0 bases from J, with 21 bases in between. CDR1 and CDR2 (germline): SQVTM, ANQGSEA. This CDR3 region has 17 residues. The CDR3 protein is CSVNQGPNQYSGNTIYF. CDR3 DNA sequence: TGCAGCGTCAACCAGGGTCCCAATCAATACTCTGGAAACACCATATATTTT.

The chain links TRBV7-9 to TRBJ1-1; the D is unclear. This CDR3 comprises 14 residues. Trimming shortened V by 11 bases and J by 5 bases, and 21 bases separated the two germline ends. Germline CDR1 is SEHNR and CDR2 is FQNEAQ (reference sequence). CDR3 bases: TGTGCCGGAAAGGGAGAAACGGTTCGGACTGAAGCTTTCTTT. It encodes CAGKGETVRTEAFF.

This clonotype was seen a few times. CDR3 protein: CAIKSSESNTGELFF. CDR3 bases: TGTGCCATAAAGTCTTCTGAATCGAACACCGGGGAGCTGTTTTTT. The rearrangement links TRBV10-3 to TRBJ2-2; D remains unclear. The CDR3 contains 15 residues. Germline CDR1 reads ENHRY; CDR2 reads SYGVKD. V was trimmed by 9 bases and J by 0 bases, leaving 14 bases between them.

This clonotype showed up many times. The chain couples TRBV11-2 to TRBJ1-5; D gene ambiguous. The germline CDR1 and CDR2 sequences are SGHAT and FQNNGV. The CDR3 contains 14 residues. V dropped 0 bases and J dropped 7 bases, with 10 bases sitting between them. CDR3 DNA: TGTGCCAGCAGCTTAGATCCCTTGGGGCAGCCCCAGCATTTT. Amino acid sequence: CASSLDPLGQPQHF.

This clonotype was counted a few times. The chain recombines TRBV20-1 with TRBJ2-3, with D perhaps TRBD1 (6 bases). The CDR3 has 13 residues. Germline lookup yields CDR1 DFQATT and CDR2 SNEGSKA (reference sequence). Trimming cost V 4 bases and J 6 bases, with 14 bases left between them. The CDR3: CSAIGQTLDTQYF. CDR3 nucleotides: TGCAGTGCTATTGGACAGACTCTGGATACGCAGTATTTT.

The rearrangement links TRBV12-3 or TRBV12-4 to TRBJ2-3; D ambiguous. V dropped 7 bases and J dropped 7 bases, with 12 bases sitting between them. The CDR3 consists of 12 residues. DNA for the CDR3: TGTGCCAGCACCCTAGAGCTTTATACGCAGTATTTT. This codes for CASTLELYTQYF.

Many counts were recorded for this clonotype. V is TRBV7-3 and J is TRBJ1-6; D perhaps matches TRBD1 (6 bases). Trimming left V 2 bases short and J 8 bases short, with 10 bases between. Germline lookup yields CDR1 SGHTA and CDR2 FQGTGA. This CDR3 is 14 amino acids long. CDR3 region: CASSLGDIYSPLHF. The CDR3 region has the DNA TGTGCCAGCAGCTTAGGGGACATTTATTCACCCCTCCACTTT.

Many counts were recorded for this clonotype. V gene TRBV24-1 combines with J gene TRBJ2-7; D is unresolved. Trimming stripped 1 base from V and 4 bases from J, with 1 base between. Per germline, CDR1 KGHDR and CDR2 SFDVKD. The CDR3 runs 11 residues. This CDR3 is CATSDFYEQYV. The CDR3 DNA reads TGTGCCACCAGTGATTTTTACGAGCAGTACGTC.

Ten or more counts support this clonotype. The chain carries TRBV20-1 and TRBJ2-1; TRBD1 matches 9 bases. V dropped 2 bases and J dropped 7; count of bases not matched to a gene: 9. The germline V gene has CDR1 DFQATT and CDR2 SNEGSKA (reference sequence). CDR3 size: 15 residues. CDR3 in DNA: TGCAGTGCTAGACCCAACAGGGGGCTTTTGAATGAGCAGTTCTTC. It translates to CSARPNRGLLNEQFF.

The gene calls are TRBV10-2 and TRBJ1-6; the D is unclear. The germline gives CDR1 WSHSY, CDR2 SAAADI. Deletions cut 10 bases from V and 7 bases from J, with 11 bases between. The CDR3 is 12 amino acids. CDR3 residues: CATRTSNSPLHF. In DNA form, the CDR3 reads TGCGCCACCAGGACCTCAAATTCACCCCTCCACTTT.

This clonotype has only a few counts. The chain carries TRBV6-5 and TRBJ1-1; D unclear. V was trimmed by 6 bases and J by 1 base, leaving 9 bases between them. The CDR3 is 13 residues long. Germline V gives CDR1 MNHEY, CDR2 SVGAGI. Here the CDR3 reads CASSRRGNTEAFF. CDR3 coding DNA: TGTGCCAGCAGCCGGCGCGGGAACACTGAAGCTTTCTTT.

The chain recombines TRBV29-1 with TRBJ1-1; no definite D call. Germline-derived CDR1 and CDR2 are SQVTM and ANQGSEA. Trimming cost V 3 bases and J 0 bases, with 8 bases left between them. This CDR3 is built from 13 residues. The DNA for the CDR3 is TGCAGCGTTGAGGGAAGCTTGAACACTGAAGCTTTCTTT. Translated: CSVEGSLNTEAFF.

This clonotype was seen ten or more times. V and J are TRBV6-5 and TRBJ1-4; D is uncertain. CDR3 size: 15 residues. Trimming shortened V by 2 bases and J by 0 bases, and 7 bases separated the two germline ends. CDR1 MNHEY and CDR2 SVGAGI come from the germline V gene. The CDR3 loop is CASSYIGATNEKLFF. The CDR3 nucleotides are TGTGCCAGCAGTTACATTGGTGCAACTAATGAAAAACTGTTTTTT.

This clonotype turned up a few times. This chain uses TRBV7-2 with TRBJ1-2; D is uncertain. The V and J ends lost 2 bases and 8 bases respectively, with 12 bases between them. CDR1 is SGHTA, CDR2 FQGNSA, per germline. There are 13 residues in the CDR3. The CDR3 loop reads CASSLTFSRGYTF. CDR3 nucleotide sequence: TGTGCCAGCAGCTTAACTTTCTCCCGAGGCTACACCTTC.